The next 20 T cell receptor beta chains were all read from a single sample in a study of OX40 agonist ivuxolimab in advanced cancers. The method was immunoSEQ multiplex PCR; TCRdb's version includes in-frame clones alone and lacks a portion of them. The sample yields 80,000 to 95,000 clones, approximately 91% seen once. The sequences come from CD4+ or CD8+ T cells sorted from blood, collected in a trial of the OX40 agonist ivuxolimab. The source of these receptors is an adult with an advanced solid tumor such as melanoma, head and neck, liver or kidney cancer.

The chain has TRBV30 and TRBJ1-5, with D perhaps TRBD1 (5 bases). In germline, CDR1 is GTSNPN, CDR2 SVGIG (reference sequence). V was cut by 8 bases and J by 6 bases, with 20 bases left in between. The CDR3 is made up of 14 amino acids. CDR3 loop: CASTKGDGGQPQHF. For the CDR3, the DNA is TGTGCCAGCACGAAAGGGGACGGCGGTCAGCCCCAGCATTTT.

The chain couples TRBV18 to TRBJ2-2; maybe TRBD2 (6 bases). Germline CDR1 KGHSH, CDR2 LQKENI. This CDR3 has 18 residues. The V end was cut by 3 bases, the J end by 1 base, with 18 bases between. For the CDR3, the DNA is TGTGCCAGCTCACCGGGTCTTCGGTCCGGGGGGAACACCGGGGAGCTGTTTTTT. Protein: CASSPGLRSGGNTGELFF.

The gene calls are TRBV6-1 and TRBJ2-7; TRBD1 matches 7 bases. Germline assignment: CDR1 MNHNS and CDR2 SASEGT. This CDR3 has 12 amino acids. J lost 5 bases, V lost 7 bases, and 5 bases had no gene match. The CDR3 coding sequence is TGTGCCAGCAAGATACAGGGGAACGAGCAGTACTTC. Its protein is CASKIQGNEQYF.

The rearrangement joins TRBV5-1 to TRBJ2-5; the D is unclear. The CDR3 covers 13 residues. V lost 0 bases, J lost 3 bases, and 6 bases lay in between. The germline V gene encodes CDR1 SGHRS and CDR2 YFSETQ. The CDR3 nucleotides are TGCGCCAGCAGCTTGGGATTCGAAGAGACCCAGTACTTC. Residues: CASSLGFEETQYF.

This clone was detected a few times. The chain carries TRBV6-1 and TRBJ2-7; 7 positions agree with TRBD2. V shed 4 bases and J 4 bases; nucleotides not matched to a gene: 7. This CDR3 region has 14 residues. Per germline, CDR1 MNHNS and CDR2 SASEGT. CDR3 residues: CASSGEGPSYEQYF. As DNA, the CDR3 is TGTGCCAGCAGTGGGGAGGGGCCCTCGTACGAGCAGTACTTC.

V is TRBV28 and J is TRBJ1-2, with TRBD1 as a possible D gene (6 bases). The CDR3 length is 15 residues. Per the germline V gene, CDR1 is MDHEN and CDR2 is SYDVKM. Trimming pared 4 bases from V and 5 bases from J, leaving 17 bases between. This chain's CDR3 is CASSSADRSLYGYTF. DNA of the CDR3: TGTGCCAGCAGTTCAGCCGACAGGAGCCTATATGGCTACACCTTC.

This rearrangement joins TRBV5-1 to TRBJ2-3; D perhaps matches TRBD2 (5 bases). V lost 0 bases and J 6 bases, leaving 8 bases between the germline ends. The CDR3 sequence is 13 residues long. Germline lookup yields CDR1 SGHRS and CDR2 YFSETQ. This chain's CDR3 is CASSLASSDTQYF. The DNA for the CDR3 is TGCGCCAGCAGCTTGGCCTCTAGCGATACGCAGTATTTT.

The rearrangement uses TRBV4-3 and TRBJ1-2; 7 nucleotides agree with TRBD1. Germline lookup yields CDR1 LGHNA and CDR2 YSLEER. With 4 bases clipped from V and 0 bases from J, the junction kept 14 bases outside the gene matches. The CDR3 runs to 18 residues. The CDR3 sequence is CASSRLGQLTSSNYGYTF. The CDR3 coding sequence is TGCGCCAGCAGCCGCCTGGGACAGTTAACCTCGTCTAACTATGGCTACACCTTC.

The chain is built from TRBV7-9 and TRBJ2-1; 14 nucleotides align to TRBD2. Germline CDR1 and CDR2: SEHNR and FQNEAQ (reference sequence). Germline trimming cut 8 bases from V and 0 bases from J; bases unmatched to any gene: 6. There are 17 residues in the CDR3. The CDR3 loop reads CASSTGTSGSSYNEQFF. The CDR3 nucleotides are TGTGCCAGCTCCACCGGGACTAGCGGGAGCTCCTACAATGAGCAGTTCTTC.

The chain joins TRBV28 to TRBJ1-2; D is possibly TRBD1 (5 bases). Trimming removed 5 bases at V and 3 bases at J, with 10 bases between. CDR1 is MDHEN, CDR2 SYDVKM, per germline. The length of the CDR3 is 13 residues. CDR3 nucleotide sequence: TGTGCCAGCAGTCGGGGACCGGACTATGGCTACACCTTC. This gives the protein CASSRGPDYGYTF.

The chain carries TRBV4-3 and TRBJ2-3; D gene uncertain. The germline gives CDR1 LGHNA, CDR2 YSLEER. With 4 bases removed from V and 5 bases from J, the gap between germline ends came to 13 bases. The CDR3 has 14 amino acids. The chain's CDR3 is CASSLYTGGDTQYF. The CDR3 DNA sequence: TGCGCCAGCAGCCTCTATACCGGCGGAGATACGCAGTATTTT.

The rearrangement links TRBV7-2 to TRBJ2-4; TRBD2 might be the D (6 bases). The germline V gene has CDR1 SGHTA and CDR2 FQGNSA. V was cut by 1 base and J by 0 bases, with 10 bases left in between. The CDR3 runs 16 residues. The CDR3 coding sequence is TGTGCCAGCAGCTTAGTGGGAGGTTTAGCCAAAAACATTCAGTACTTC. It yields the protein CASSLVGGLAKNIQYF.

This chain connects TRBV15 to TRBJ2-4; D perhaps matches TRBD2 (5 bases). This CDR3 region has 17 residues. CDR1 is LNHNV, CDR2 YYDKDF, per germline (reference sequence). V was trimmed by 0 bases and J by 0 bases, leaving 12 bases between them. DNA for the CDR3: TGTGCCACCAGCAGAGATGGGAGCACTCTAGCCAAAAACATTCAGTACTTC. It encodes CATSRDGSTLAKNIQYF.

The V gene is TRBV18, the J gene TRBJ2-1; D possibly corresponds to TRBD1 (5 bases). CDR3 length: 16 residues. Trimming pared 3 bases from V and 3 bases from J, leaving 15 bases between. Germline CDR1 reads KGHSH; CDR2 reads LQKENI. As DNA, the CDR3 is TGTGCCAGCTCACCCAGGGCCAACAGCTACTACAATGAGCAGTTCTTC. Residues: CASSPRANSYYNEQFF.

The chain combines TRBV5-1 with TRBJ1-1; D not certain. The V gene lost 4 bases and the J gene lost 1 base, with 11 bases spanning the gap. The CDR3 consists of 14 residues. The germline CDR1 and CDR2 sequences are SGHRS and YFSETQ. The CDR3 DNA follows: TGCGCCAGCAGCCCGGATCCAGGGAACACTGAAGCTTTCTTT. Translating it yields CASSPDPGNTEAFF.

The chain couples TRBV6-5 to TRBJ2-2, with D possibly matching TRBD2 (6 bases). V was pared by 0 bases and J by 4 bases, with 12 bases between. The CDR3 runs 16 residues. Germline CDR1 and CDR2: MNHEY and SVGAGI. The CDR3 DNA reads TGTGCCAGCAGTTACTCGGGCGGGGTGAGCACCGGGGAGCTGTTTTTT. Protein: CASSYSGGVSTGELFF.

The chain recombines TRBV7-2 with TRBJ1-5; D uncertain. There are 15 residues in the CDR3. V lost 1 base and J lost 4, with 11 bases in between. Per germline, CDR1 SGHTA and CDR2 FQGNSA. Here the CDR3 reads CASSLDGRMNQPQHF. Written as DNA, the CDR3 is TGTGCCAGCAGCTTAGATGGACGTATGAATCAGCCCCAGCATTTT.

The rearrangement uses TRBV28 and TRBJ1-5; 7 bases fit TRBD1. Trimming took 5 bases from V and 3 from J; bases not matched to a gene: 4. The germline V gene has CDR1 MDHEN and CDR2 SYDVKM. This CDR3 region has 14 residues. This chain's CDR3 is CASSPGQINQPQHF. Here the CDR3 DNA reads TGTGCCAGCAGTCCGGGACAGATCAATCAGCCCCAGCATTTT. The full variable domain, in which reference TRBV28 and TRBJ1-5 provide the parts outside the CDR3, is DVKVTQSSRYLVKRTGEKVFLECVQDMDHENMFWYRQDPGLGLRLIYFSYDVKMKEKGDIPEGYSVSREKKERFSLILESASTNQTSMYLCASSPGQINQPQHFGDGTRLSIL.

The CDR3 bases are TGTGCCAGCACCCTAGCGGGAGCTACCTCCTACGAGCAGTACTTC. It translates to CASTLAGATSYEQYF. The chain couples TRBV28 to TRBJ2-5; TRBD2 agrees at 10 bases. The DNA end is a closer match to TRBJ2-7, so the J assignment may be wrong. The CDR3 has 15 amino acids. Per germline, CDR1 MDHEN and CDR2 SYDVKM.

This clone was seen a single time. J is TRBJ1-1 and V is TRBV5-5, with D uncertain. The CDR3 contains 13 residues. CDR1 and CDR2 (germline): SGHKS, YYEKEE (reference sequence). Trimming removed 3 bases from V and 10 bases from J, with 16 bases in between. The CDR3 DNA sequence: TGTGCCAGCAGCTCAATATTGAGGCAAGGAGCTTTCTTT. The encoded protein is CASSSILRQGAFF.